This T cell receptor beta chain was sequenced in a study of T cell responses to AZD1222 COVID-19 vaccine (dated by TCRdb to about 2021). A note on the overall study: A total of 233 trial participants underwent TCR sequencing, of whom about 200 had received two doses of AZD1222 and some 25 had received two doses of the MenACWY control vaccine. Trial participants were enrolled by age into 18-55, 56-69 and 70-plus year subgroups, with 148, 28 and 57 TCR-sequenced participants respectively.

Trimming takes 7 bases from V and 8 bases from J, and the germline ends sit 17 bases apart. CDR1 is given as SNHLY and CDR2 as FYNNEI, both from the germline V gene. The CDR3 contains 14 residues, cysteine and phenylalanine counted. This entry keeps only the CDR3 DNA: 42 bases, framed from base 1. The meaning of the sample's time point label: about 28 days (+/-7) after the second vaccine dose. Because spike-specific TCR depth and breadth did not differ between the two schedules, AZD1222 recipients who got a second dose at roughly 4 weeks were pooled with those who got a second dose at roughly 12 weeks. Vaccinee samples came from UK trials COV001 and COV002, including a single-blind randomized controlled phase 2/3 trial of AZD1222 (ChAdOx1 nCoV-19) in healthy adults. For TCRbeta chain sequencing, PBMC samples were collected from trial participants at day 0 and at day 28 after the second dose. The CDR3 regions of human TCRbeta chains were analyzed by immunosequencing. Concerning the study's data processing: TCRs in the repertoires were compared against a reference library of SARS-CoV-2-specific TCRs that had been generated with the MIRA antigen-specificity platform. Breadth was defined as the fraction of unique TCRs that were SARS-CoV-2-associated, and depth was defined as the fraction of total T cells that were SARS-CoV-2-associated. Using the MIRA data, every spike-specific TCR was mapped to the spike region that the TCR reacted to and assigned to either a CD4 or a CD8 class. Log10-transformed breadth and depth values were compared by one-way ANOVA with Sidak's multiple comparisons tests. TCRdb's version of the immuneACCESS table is confined to in-frame rearrangements and falls short of the full clone set. An unresolved V gene accounts for under half of the shortfall where checked; the remainder is of unknown origin. For V, J and clone size, that table is used; D and trimming come from the DNA. The sample table records 84,000 or so clones; less than 95% of these occur just once. The ten largest clones take up around 3.4% of the sample.

What the study reported, not specific to this receptor: In the small 56-69-year group, the increase in depth fell short of significance, most likely because of low power. Reportedly, almost half of the unique spike-specific TCRs recognized epitopes lying outside the regions that are mutated in the B.1.351 and B.1.1.7 variants. After two AZD1222 doses, both the breadth and the depth of spike-specific TCRs were significantly higher than at day 0 and than in MenACWY recipients. Most participants were white British and females outnumbered males, and the authors suggested that clonal diversity may have been underestimated. No day 14 peak-response samples were available, so repertoires were characterized only after the peak T cell response. Only five or six AZD1222 recipients were SARS-CoV-2 seropositive at baseline, limiting conclusions about previously exposed vaccinees. The vaccine-associated CD4 TCRs covered the entire spike protein, and the dominant responses fell in regions 160-218 and 743-854.

As regards this clone: The target of this receptor is not known. Nothing much larger sits one base from this clone, and base qualities are not available.

Here the chain combines TRBV2 and TRBJ1-4; matching of 5 bases hints at TRBD1 as the D gene. This receptor was taken from an adult who received the AZD1222 COVID-19 vaccine. The sequencing here drew on peripheral blood, taken 28 days after the second AZD1222 dose. The bases are TGTGCCAGCACGGGAGTCGGGGGGGAAGAAAAACTGTTTTTT. It specifies CASTGVGGEEKLFF. This CDR3, with the reference TRBV2 and TRBJ1-4 proteins standing in past its ends, gives the full variable domain EPEVTQTPSHQVTQMGQEVILRCVPISNHLYFYWYRQILGQKVEFLVSFYNNEISEKSEIFDDQFSVERPDGSNFTLKIRSTKLEDSAMYFCASTGVGGEEKLFFGSGTQLSVL.